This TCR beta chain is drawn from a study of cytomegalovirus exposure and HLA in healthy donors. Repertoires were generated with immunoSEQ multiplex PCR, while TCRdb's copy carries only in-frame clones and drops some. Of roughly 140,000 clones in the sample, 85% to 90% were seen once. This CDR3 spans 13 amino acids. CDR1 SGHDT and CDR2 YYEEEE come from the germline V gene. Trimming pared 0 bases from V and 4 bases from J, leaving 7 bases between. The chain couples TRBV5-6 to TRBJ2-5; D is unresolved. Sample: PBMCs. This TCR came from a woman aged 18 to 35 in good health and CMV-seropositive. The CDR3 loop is CASSLERSETQYF. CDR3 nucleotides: TGTGCCAGCAGCTTGGAACGGTCAGAGACCCAGTACTTC.